This TCR beta chain was recovered during a study of cytomegalovirus exposure and HLA in healthy donors. About the study: Earlier, about 179 million T cells were analyzed, and fewer than 120 million unique TCR beta sequences were found among them.

The study ran its PCR with 60 Vbeta and 13 Jbeta primers. The protocol was immunoSEQ multiplex PCR, while the TCRdb copy is restricted to in-frame clones and leaves out a portion. The sample has more than 110,000 clones, about four fifths seen once. There are 13 residues in the CDR3. Between the trimmed V and J ends, which lost 0 bases and 8 bases, there was a span of 11 bases. The germline V gene encodes CDR1 SGHRS and CDR2 YFSETQ. The study, taken as a whole, reports: Being productive about 90% or about 30% of the time was typical of most TCR beta V segments in an earlier analysis. Further analysis, carried out later, found HLA-associated TCR beta chains more clonally expanded than equally common other chains.

About this clone itself: The antigen remains unidentified.

Sample: PBMCs. The chain links TRBV5-1 to TRBJ1-2, with D possibly TRBD1 on 6 matching bases. The clonotype originates from a man between 25 and 39 years old in good health and CMV-seronegative. CDR3 residues: CASSLANREGYTF. CDR3 in DNA: TGCGCCAGCAGCTTGGCCAACAGGGAGGGCTACACCTTC.